The text below deals with one TCR beta chain. This record belongs to a study of blood T cell repertoires in COVID-19. Study-wide context: Spain, Italy and the United States supplied samples that represented acute and convalescent COVID-19. The analysed material was cDNA or gDNA that came from T cells, B-cell-depleted T cells, or PBMCs.

Methods used by the authors: Reference gene primer amplification gave nucleated cell count estimates. Measured with immunoSEQ multiplex PCR; TCRdb has only the in-frame clones, and not every one. V, J and clone size reflect that table, while D and trimming were determined from the DNA. The data hold roughly 240,000 clones, with 82% observed a single time. Per the germline V gene, CDR1 is SGHTA and CDR2 is FQGNSA. The CDR3 sequence is 15 residues long. Trimming left V 2 bases short and J 2 bases short, with 13 bases between. The sample comprised peripheral blood. The clonotype was recovered from a woman in her sixties or seventies with acute or convalescent COVID-19. The chain uses TRBV7-2 and TRBJ2-7, with D maybe TRBD2 (7 bases). Here the CDR3 reads CASSLMRGGPYEQYF. Here the CDR3 DNA reads TGTGCCAGCAGCTTAATGAGGGGGGGCCCCTACGAGCAGTACTTC.